These T cell receptor beta chains were read from a single sample in a study of T cell clones after liver transplantation. The method was immunoSEQ multiplex PCR; TCRdb's version includes in-frame clones alone and lacks a portion of them. This table has some 50,000 clones, approximately 77% appearing once. The sequenced sample was CD4+ T cells from blood, obtained at the 22-month timepoint. These receptors came from a human patient who received a liver transplant. Among the T cells, some may be from the graft donor. CDR3s include the opening cysteine and the closing phenylalanine or tryptophan. The order of the fields is clone size, J gene, D gene, V gene, CDR3 DNA, CDR3 protein. D genes are given only for firm matches. Rows may omit the clone size; those that give it use once, few, many or a size class.

clone_size: .
j_call: TRBJ2-2
d_call: .
v_call: TRBV4-2
cdr3_nt: TGTGCCAGCAGCCAAGGGTGGAGGTCCACCGGGGAGCTGTTTTTT
cdr3_aa: CASSQGWRSTGELFF

clone_size: .
j_call: TRBJ1-6
d_call: TRBD1
v_call: TRBV27
cdr3_nt: TGTGCCAGCAGTTTATCCAGGGGGGATAATTCACCCCTCCACTTT
cdr3_aa: CASSLSRGDNSPLHF

clone_size: .
j_call: TRBJ2-1
d_call: TRBD1
v_call: TRBV13
cdr3_nt: TGTGCCAGCAGCTTAAGCGCAGGGGGCAATGAGCAGTTCTTC
cdr3_aa: CASSLSAGGNEQFF

clone_size: .
j_call: TRBJ2-7
d_call: TRBD1
v_call: TRBV29-1
cdr3_nt: TGCAGCGTTGCTCCGGGACAGGGGGACGAGCAGTACTTC
cdr3_aa: CSVAPGQGDEQYF

clone_size: once
j_call: TRBJ1-1
d_call: TRBD1
v_call: TRBV6-1
cdr3_nt: TGTGCCAGCAGTGGGTGGGACAGGGACGCTGAAGCTTTCTTT
cdr3_aa: CASSGWDRDAEAFF

clone_size: few
j_call: TRBJ2-3
d_call: TRBD2
v_call: TRBV7-2
cdr3_nt: TGTGCCAGCAGCTTAGTGGCCAGCGGGGGGGCAGATACGCAGTATTTT
cdr3_aa: CASSLVASGGADTQYF

clone_size: .
j_call: TRBJ1-5
d_call: TRBD1
v_call: TRBV4-1
cdr3_nt: TGCGCCAGCAGCCCGACAGGGTTGGATCAGCCCCAGCATTTT
cdr3_aa: CASSPTGLDQPQHF

clone_size: .
j_call: TRBJ1-6
d_call: .
v_call: TRBV27
cdr3_nt: TGTGCCAGCAGTTTAACCCCAGGGAGTAATAATTCACCCCTCCACTTT
cdr3_aa: CASSLTPGSNNSPLHF

clone_size: few
j_call: TRBJ1-6
d_call: TRBD1
v_call: TRBV4-1
cdr3_nt: TGCGCCAGCAGCCACTATAAGACAGGGGCTAATTCACCCCTCCACTTT
cdr3_aa: CASSHYKTGANSPLHF

clone_size: .
j_call: TRBJ2-7
d_call: .
v_call: TRBV7-3
cdr3_nt: TGTGCCAGCAGCCTCTCGAGGGGCAGGGAGCAGTACTTC
cdr3_aa: CASSLSRGREQYF

clone_size: medium-sized
j_call: TRBJ1-1
d_call: TRBD1
v_call: TRBV10-1
cdr3_nt: TGCGCCAGCAGTTCCTCGGGGACAGGTGGTGAAGCTTTCTTT
cdr3_aa: CASSSSGTGGEAFF

clone_size: medium-sized
j_call: TRBJ2-3
d_call: .
v_call: TRBV7-9
cdr3_nt: TGTGCCAGCAGCCCGGGGGCCCTAGACACAGATACGCAGTATTTT
cdr3_aa: CASSPGALDTDTQYF

clone_size: once
j_call: TRBJ1-4
d_call: TRBD1
v_call: TRBV5-8
cdr3_nt: TGTGCCAGCAGCCCCCCGGGACAGGGGGGGGAAAAACTGTTTTTT
cdr3_aa: CASSPPGQGGEKLFF

clone_size: .
j_call: TRBJ2-2
d_call: .
v_call: TRBV19
cdr3_nt: TGTGCCAGTAGTATTTTTTCTTGGGGTGGCACCGGGGAGCTGTTTTTT
cdr3_aa: CASSIFSWGGTGELFF

clone_size: .
j_call: TRBJ2-6
d_call: TRBD2
v_call: TRBV28
cdr3_nt: TGTGCCACAACGGGGGGACCCTCTGGGGCCAACGTCCTGACTTTC
cdr3_aa: CATTGGPSGANVLTF

clone_size: .
j_call: TRBJ2-7
d_call: .
v_call: TRBV30
cdr3_nt: TGTGCCTGGAGAAGCCTCATCCAGGGGGGGAACGAGCAGTACTTC
cdr3_aa: CAWRSLIQGGNEQYF

clone_size: .
j_call: TRBJ2-1
d_call: TRBD2
v_call: TRBV9
cdr3_nt: TGTGCCAGCAGCGTAGACGCGGGGGGGAACAATGAGCAGTTCTTC
cdr3_aa: CASSVDAGGNNEQFF

clone_size: .
j_call: TRBJ2-7
d_call: .
v_call: TRBV21-1
cdr3_nt: TGTGCCAGCACCTTGGACAGCCGGAACGAGCAGTACTTC
cdr3_aa: CASTLDSRNEQYF

clone_size: .
j_call: TRBJ2-7
d_call: TRBD2
v_call: TRBV4-2
cdr3_nt: TGTGCCAGCAGCCAAGATCGGGGGGGGGCCTACGAGCAGTACTTC
cdr3_aa: CASSQDRGGAYEQYF

clone_size: .
j_call: TRBJ1-2
d_call: .
v_call: TRBV28
cdr3_nt: TGTGCCAGCAGTTTCAGGGCCTGGCCTTTTAAAGGCTACACCTTC
cdr3_aa: CASSFRAWPFKGYTF

clone_size: .
j_call: TRBJ1-2
d_call: TRBD1
v_call: TRBV23-1
cdr3_nt: TGCGCCAGCAGGGACAGGGGGAACTTGAGGGGCTACACCTTC
cdr3_aa: CASRDRGNLRGYTF

clone_size: .
j_call: TRBJ1-2
d_call: .
v_call: TRBV2
cdr3_nt: TGTGCCAGCAGTCCAAACAGGGTCCAAGGCTACACCTTC
cdr3_aa: CASSPNRVQGYTF

clone_size: .
j_call: TRBJ1-1
d_call: TRBD1
v_call: TRBV30
cdr3_nt: TGTGCCTCGCCGGGACAGGGGAACACTGAAGCTTTCTTT
cdr3_aa: CASPGQGNTEAFF

clone_size: few
j_call: TRBJ2-7
d_call: .
v_call: TRBV5-1
cdr3_nt: TGCGCCAGCAGCTTGGCCGCGAGCAGGGGCGAGCAGTACTTC
cdr3_aa: CASSLAASRGEQYF

clone_size: .
j_call: TRBJ2-5
d_call: .
v_call: TRBV11-2
cdr3_nt: TGTGCCAGCAGCCTACGGACGGCCCAAGAGACCCAGTACTTC
cdr3_aa: CASSLRTAQETQYF

clone_size: .
j_call: TRBJ1-5
d_call: .
v_call: TRBV7-6
cdr3_nt: TGTGCCAGCAGCTTAGAAGGCTCAGGGGTTCAGCCCCAGCATTTT
cdr3_aa: CASSLEGSGVQPQHF

clone_size: .
j_call: TRBJ1-2
d_call: .
v_call: TRBV27
cdr3_nt: TGTGCCAGCAGTTTAATGTCATCTAACTATGGCTACACCTTC
cdr3_aa: CASSLMSSNYGYTF

clone_size: .
j_call: TRBJ2-3
d_call: .
v_call: TRBV6-5
cdr3_nt: TGTGCCAGCAGTCCCCGTACAGATACGCAGTATTTT
cdr3_aa: CASSPRTDTQYF

clone_size: .
j_call: TRBJ1-5
d_call: .
v_call: TRBV2
cdr3_nt: TGTGCCAGCAGTGAGGGAAGGGGTCGGTACCAGCCCCAGCATTTT
cdr3_aa: CASSEGRGRYQPQHF

clone_size: few
j_call: TRBJ1-3
d_call: TRBD1
v_call: TRBV5-5
cdr3_nt: TGTGCCAGCAGCTTGGTGGGGACAGGATTCTCTGGAAACACCATATATTTT
cdr3_aa: CASSLVGTGFSGNTIYF

clone_size: .
j_call: TRBJ2-7
d_call: .
v_call: TRBV27
cdr3_nt: TGTGCCACCTCCGGAGGCAGGGGTTTGGACGAGCAGTACTTC
cdr3_aa: CATSGGRGLDEQYF

clone_size: .
j_call: TRBJ1-1
d_call: .
v_call: TRBV29-1
cdr3_nt: TGCAGCGTTGAATACAGCGGGGACACTGAAGCTTTCTTT
cdr3_aa: CSVEYSGDTEAFF

clone_size: .
j_call: TRBJ2-1
d_call: .
v_call: TRBV27
cdr3_nt: TGTGCCAGCAAAGGAGCGCTGACCTACAATGAGCAGTTCTTC
cdr3_aa: CASKGALTYNEQFF

clone_size: once
j_call: TRBJ2-2
d_call: .
v_call: TRBV7-2
cdr3_nt: TGTGCCAGCAGCACGCTCGGCAGGGCGGGCGGGGAGCTGTTTTTT
cdr3_aa: CASSTLGRAGGELFF

clone_size: .
j_call: TRBJ1-5
d_call: .
v_call: TRBV7-9
cdr3_nt: TGTGCCAGCAGCTTAGGAAGAGGGGAGGTTCAGCCCCAGCATTTT
cdr3_aa: CASSLGRGEVQPQHF

clone_size: .
j_call: TRBJ1-2
d_call: TRBD1
v_call: TRBV5-1
cdr3_nt: TGCGCCAGCAGCCCCGGACAGGTGCGTGGCTACACCTTC
cdr3_aa: CASSPGQVRGYTF

clone_size: .
j_call: TRBJ2-1
d_call: .
v_call: TRBV6-1
cdr3_nt: TGTGCCAGCAGTGTCGCCACCCGCATCAATGAGCAGTTCTTC
cdr3_aa: CASSVATRINEQFF

clone_size: .
j_call: TRBJ2-3
d_call: .
v_call: TRBV6-1
cdr3_nt: TGTGCCAGCAGGACAACCGGACAGATCACAGATACGCAGTATTTT
cdr3_aa: CASRTTGQITDTQYF

clone_size: .
j_call: TRBJ1-3
d_call: .
v_call: TRBV5-1
cdr3_nt: TGCGCCAGCCGAGACGACAGGACCTCTGGAAACACCATATATTTT
cdr3_aa: CASRDDRTSGNTIYF

clone_size: .
j_call: TRBJ2-7
d_call: .
v_call: TRBV6-5
cdr3_nt: TGTGCCAGCAGTTACTCGAGGGTAGAGAGGGGCTACGAGCAGTACTTC
cdr3_aa: CASSYSRVERGYEQYF

clone_size: .
j_call: TRBJ2-1
d_call: .
v_call: TRBV6-5
cdr3_nt: TGTGCCAGCAGCCCCCAGGTCCACCATTACAATGAGCAGTTCTTC
cdr3_aa: CASSPQVHHYNEQFF

clone_size: .
j_call: TRBJ2-2
d_call: TRBD1
v_call: TRBV4-1
cdr3_nt: TGCGCCAGCAGCCGACCGGGACAGGGGGCGACCGGGGAGCTGTTTTTT
cdr3_aa: CASSRPGQGATGELFF

clone_size: once
j_call: TRBJ1-6
d_call: TRBD1
v_call: TRBV2
cdr3_nt: TGTGCCAGCAGTGAATGGGACAGGGACTCACCCCTCCACTTT
cdr3_aa: CASSEWDRDSPLHF

clone_size: .
j_call: TRBJ2-4
d_call: .
v_call: TRBV10-1
cdr3_nt: TGCGCCAACCCGTCAACCTATTTAGAGGGGAACATTCAGTACTTC
cdr3_aa: CANPSTYLEGNIQYF

clone_size: .
j_call: TRBJ2-7
d_call: .
v_call: TRBV5-1
cdr3_nt: TGCGCCAGCAGCTTGAGTCCAGGCCGCGACGAGCAGTACTTC
cdr3_aa: CASSLSPGRDEQYF

clone_size: few
j_call: TRBJ1-1
d_call: .
v_call: TRBV19
cdr3_nt: TGTGCCAGTAGTATGTCTAGAGGCAGTGGGAACACTGAAGCTTTCTTT
cdr3_aa: CASSMSRGSGNTEAFF

clone_size: medium-sized
j_call: TRBJ2-7
d_call: TRBD1
v_call: TRBV4-1
cdr3_nt: TGCGCCAGCAGCCAACCCGGGACAGCAACCTACGAGCAGTACTTC
cdr3_aa: CASSQPGTATYEQYF

clone_size: .
j_call: TRBJ2-3
d_call: .
v_call: TRBV7-3
cdr3_nt: TGTGCCAGCAGCATGTACACAGATACGCAGTATTTT
cdr3_aa: CASSMYTDTQYF

clone_size: .
j_call: TRBJ1-2
d_call: .
v_call: TRBV5-4
cdr3_nt: TGTGCCAGCAGCCGCGGGATGGTGGAAGGATATGGCTACACCTTC
cdr3_aa: CASSRGMVEGYGYTF

clone_size: .
j_call: TRBJ2-6
d_call: .
v_call: TRBV28
cdr3_nt: TGTGCCAGCAGCTATTCAGGGATCGGGGCCAACGTCCTGACTTTC
cdr3_aa: CASSYSGIGANVLTF

clone_size: .
j_call: TRBJ2-3
d_call: .
v_call: TRBV27
cdr3_nt: TGTGCCAGCAGTTTATCGGGCCTCCAACGGACTAGCACAGATACGCAGTATTTT
cdr3_aa: CASSLSGLQRTSTDTQYF

clone_size: .
j_call: TRBJ2-3
d_call: .
v_call: TRBV29-1
cdr3_nt: TGCAGCGTTGCCCCCGGTGCGGCAGATACGCAGTATTTT
cdr3_aa: CSVAPGAADTQYF

clone_size: .
j_call: TRBJ2-1
d_call: TRBD2
v_call: TRBV7-9
cdr3_nt: TGTGCCAGCAGCCTGAGCGGGGGGATTGCGTTCTTC
cdr3_aa: CASSLSGGIAFF